This T cell receptor beta chain was retrieved from a study of ipilimumab plus nivolumab after autologous stem cell transplantation. The overall study: Both relapsed and primary refractory DLBCL were included.

Relative to its sample, this clone is medium-sized (0.01 to 0.1%). Patients received nivolumab 3 mg/kg at weeks 1, 4, 7, 10, then fortnightly to week 26. This CDR3 spans 16 amino acids. V gave up 3 bases and J gave up 3 bases, with 18 bases separating them. Germline CDR1 SGDLS, CDR2 YYNGEE. Some clones are missing from TCRdb's copy, which holds only in-frame ones; the method was immunoSEQ multiplex PCR. Of approximately 17,000 clones listed, over 60% are singletons. This sample comprised PBMCs, obtained in a trial of ipilimumab plus nivolumab as post-transplant consolidation. The origin of this receptor is a male donor with diffuse large B-cell lymphoma. The chain is built from TRBV9 and TRBJ1-2, with D perhaps matching TRBD1 (5 bases). Here the CDR3 reads CASSERGDPRDYGYTF. Written as DNA, the CDR3 is TGTGCCAGCAGCGAGCGGGGGGATCCAAGGGACTATGGCTACACCTTC.